This TCR beta chain derives from a study of T cell changes during pregnancy in multiple sclerosis. Per the germline V gene, CDR1 is SGHRS and CDR2 is YFSETQ. This CDR3 comprises 14 residues. V lost 4 bases, J lost 6 bases, and 6 bases stayed unmatched. This table comes from immunoSEQ multiplex PCR, and its TCRdb copy is limited to in-frame clones, with some not included. Of around 120,000 clones in the sample, 91% were seen once. The genes are TRBV5-1 and TRBJ2-7; 11 positions agree with TRBD1. The source was peripheral blood, collected after pregnancy. The receptor was isolated from a female donor with multiple sclerosis, enrolled in a pregnancy study. CDR3: CASSGGQGGLEQYF. CDR3 nucleotide sequence: TGCGCCAGCAGCGGGGGACAGGGGGGTCTCGAGCAGTACTTC.